The 15 T cell receptor beta chains given below trace back to one sample, sequenced in a study of blood T cell repertoires in COVID-19. Measured with immunoSEQ multiplex PCR; TCRdb has only the in-frame clones, and not every one. The sample shows hundreds of thousands of clones, approximately 84% of them seen only once. The sample comprised PBMCs or T cells enriched from blood (not recorded which). These receptors all come from a man aged 30 to 39 who had recovered from COVID-19.

The rearrangement links TRBV2 to TRBJ2-3; TRBD2 aligns across 10 bases. The CDR3 has 18 amino acids. The germline CDR1 and CDR2 sequences are SNHLY and FYNNEI. V lost 6 bases, J lost 0 bases, and 12 bases stayed unmatched. CDR3 amino acids: CASRGIPSGGPSTDTQYF. Written as DNA, the CDR3 is TGTGCCAGCAGGGGGATTCCTAGCGGGGGACCAAGCACAGATACGCAGTATTTT.

The chain joins TRBV10-3 to TRBJ2-7; the match to TRBD1 covers 9 bases. This CDR3 region has 15 residues. Germline CDR1 and CDR2: ENHRY and SYGVKD. V gave up 7 bases and J gave up 7 bases; unmatched junction bases: 14. Here the CDR3 reads CAIKPPGTGFGEQYF. The CDR3 DNA follows: TGTGCCATCAAGCCGCCCGGGACAGGGTTCGGAGAGCAGTACTTC.

The chain couples TRBV27 to TRBJ1-1; D is unresolved. Germline CDR1 MNHEY, CDR2 SMNVEV (reference sequence). V was trimmed by 1 base and J by 1 base, leaving 10 bases between them. There are 15 residues in the CDR3. The CDR3 here is CASSLYTPENTEAFF. CDR3 bases: TGTGCCAGCAGTTTATATACACCAGAGAACACTGAAGCTTTCTTT.

The rearrangement joins TRBV27 to TRBJ2-2, with 8 positions matching TRBD2. The CDR3 has 17 residues. J gave up 1 base and V 0 bases, and 4 bases lay outside the gene matches. Per germline, CDR1 MNHEY and CDR2 SMNVEV (reference sequence). The CDR3 DNA is TGTGCCAGCAGTTTATCTTGGCTAGCGGGGAACACCGGGGAGCTGTTTTTT. This translates into CASSLSWLAGNTGELFF.

The chain joins TRBV4-2 to TRBJ2-5; a possible D gene is TRBD2 (5 bases). The V end was cut by 2 bases, the J end by 8 bases, with 18 bases between. Germline V gene sequence: CDR1 LGHNA, CDR2 YNFKEQ. The CDR3 contains 15 residues. The CDR3 reads CASSQYKDSGDTQYF. CDR3 coding DNA: TGTGCCAGCAGCCAATATAAGGACTCCGGCGATACCCAGTACTTC.

The DNA of the CDR3 is TGTGCCAGCAACCCCGACAGAACCACAGATACGCAGTATTTT. Its protein is CASNPDRTTDTQYF. This chain connects TRBV2 to TRBJ2-3; D possibly corresponds to TRBD1 (5 bases). CDR3 length: 14 amino acids. Germline-derived CDR1 and CDR2 are SNHLY and FYNNEI. Deletions cut 7 bases from V and 2 bases from J, with 13 bases between.

V is TRBV19 and J is TRBJ2-7; 14 bases line up with TRBD2. The CDR3 is 15 residues long. Germline assignment: CDR1 LNHDA and CDR2 SQIVND (reference sequence). Losses at the gene ends were 4 bases for V and 3 bases for J; bases not matched to a gene: 2. The CDR3 protein is CASSTGLAGVYEQYF. CDR3 in DNA: TGTGCCAGTAGTACGGGACTAGCGGGAGTCTACGAGCAGTACTTC.

The chain employs TRBV5-1 and TRBJ2-7, with 8 nucleotides matching TRBD1. The CDR3 consists of 16 residues. Germline assignment: CDR1 SGHRS and CDR2 YFSETQ. Trimming took 4 bases from V and 1 from J; bases not matched to a gene: 10. The CDR3 is CASSDKTGAGSYEQYF. CDR3 nucleotides: TGCGCCAGCAGCGATAAGACAGGGGCCGGTTCCTACGAGCAGTACTTC.

The rearrangement links TRBV5-1 to TRBJ2-7; D is perhaps TRBD1 (6 bases). Between the trimmed V and J ends, which lost 3 bases and 2 bases, there was a span of 15 bases. CDR1 is SGHRS and CDR2 is YFSETQ in the germline V gene. CDR3 length: 15 residues. The CDR3 coding sequence is TGCGCCAGCAGCTCTTACAGGGAAGGGACCTACGAGCAGTACTTC. Its protein product is CASSSYREGTYEQYF.

The chain uses TRBV29-1 and TRBJ2-1; TRBD2 aligns across 14 bases. The germline V gene encodes CDR1 SQVTM and CDR2 ANQGSEA. The CDR3 consists of 18 residues. V shed 0 bases and J 8 bases; nucleotides not matched to a gene: 12. The chain's CDR3 is CSVEDRLAGGPYNDEQFF. Written as DNA, the CDR3 is TGCAGCGTTGAAGATAGACTAGCGGGAGGGCCTTACAACGATGAGCAGTTCTTC.

The chain joins TRBV7-2 to TRBJ2-5; 9 nucleotides match TRBD2. Germline loops: CDR1 SGHTA, CDR2 FQGNSA. This CDR3 spans 15 amino acids. The V and J ends lost 7 bases and 1 base, in that order; junction bases with no gene match: 7. The CDR3 spells CASTGLAGIQETQYF. As DNA, the CDR3 is TGTGCCAGCACCGGTCTAGCGGGGATCCAAGAGACCCAGTACTTC.

V gene TRBV5-6 combines with J gene TRBJ2-5; 8 bases map to TRBD1. V lost 3 bases to trimming and J lost 4 bases; unmatched junction nucleotides: 11. The CDR3 is 16 amino acids. Germline CDR1 SGHDT, CDR2 YYEEEE. CDR3 coding DNA: TGTGCCAGCAGCTGGATAGGACAGGGTGTGCGAGAGACCCAGTACTTC. Encoded protein: CASSWIGQGVRETQYF.

The rearrangement links TRBV11-2 to TRBJ2-7; D might be TRBD1 (7 bases). CDR1 and CDR2 (germline): SGHAT, FQNNGV. CDR3 length: 14 amino acids. The V end was cut by 5 bases, the J end by 2 bases, with 13 bases between. The CDR3 sequence is CASSPAGTAYEQYF. Here the CDR3 DNA reads TGTGCCAGCAGCCCGGCGGGGACAGCCTACGAGCAGTACTTC.

CDR3 nucleotides: TGCGCCAGCAGCCGCGGACAGAACATGAACACTGAAGCTTTCTTT. As protein: CASSRGQNMNTEAFF. V is TRBV5-1 and J is TRBJ1-1, with D possibly being TRBD1 (6 bases). Germline V gene sequence: CDR1 SGHRS, CDR2 YFSETQ. V dropped 4 bases and J dropped 0 bases, with 13 bases sitting between them. The CDR3 has 15 residues.

This chain uses TRBV2 with TRBJ2-1; 11 positions match TRBD2. V shed 4 bases and J 2 bases; nucleotides not matched to a gene: 7. Germline CDR1 SNHLY, CDR2 FYNNEI. The CDR3 spans 17 residues. The CDR3 is CASSVGGTSGPYNEQFF. The CDR3 DNA follows: TGTGCCAGCAGTGTGGGGGGGACTAGCGGACCCTACAATGAGCAGTTCTTC.